The source of this T cell receptor (beta chain) is a study of OX40 agonist ivuxolimab in advanced cancers. Study at large: Six ivuxolimab dose levels, 0.01 to 10 mg/kg, were given intravenously every 2 weeks.

The CDR3 contains 14 residues. Looked up from germline, CDR1 is SGDLS and CDR2 is YYNGEE. Concerning this clone itself: A read error may account for a junction end that differs from germline.

TCRdb's copy holds only in-frame clones and misses some; the assay was immunoSEQ multiplex PCR. The table lists 65,000 to 70,000 clones, 85% to 90% of them singletons. The chain carries TRBV9 and TRBJ2-7; tentatively, D is TRBD1 (5 bases). The clonotype originates from an adult with an advanced solid tumor such as melanoma, head and neck, liver or kidney cancer. The source material was CD4+ or CD8+ T cells sorted from blood, sampled in a trial of the OX40 agonist ivuxolimab. The CDR3 DNA sequence: TGTGCCAGCAGCGTGTTTGACAGTTCCTACGAGCAGTGCTTC. Translated, it gives CASSVFDSSYEQCF.